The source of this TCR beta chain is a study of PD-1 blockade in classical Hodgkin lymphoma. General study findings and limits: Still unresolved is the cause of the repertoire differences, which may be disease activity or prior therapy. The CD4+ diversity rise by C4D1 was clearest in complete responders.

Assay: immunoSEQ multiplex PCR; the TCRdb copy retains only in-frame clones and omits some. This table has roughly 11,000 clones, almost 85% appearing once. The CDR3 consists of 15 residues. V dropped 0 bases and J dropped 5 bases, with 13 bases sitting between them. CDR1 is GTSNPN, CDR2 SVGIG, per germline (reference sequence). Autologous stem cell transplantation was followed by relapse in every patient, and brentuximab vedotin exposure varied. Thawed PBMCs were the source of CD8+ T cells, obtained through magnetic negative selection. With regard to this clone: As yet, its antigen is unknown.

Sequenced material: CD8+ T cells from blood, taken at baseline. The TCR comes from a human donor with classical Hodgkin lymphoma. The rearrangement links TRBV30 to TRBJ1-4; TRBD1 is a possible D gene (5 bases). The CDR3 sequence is CAWSVMVGGNEKLFF. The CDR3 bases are TGTGCCTGGAGTGTAATGGTTGGGGGGAATGAAAAACTGTTTTTT.